These T cell receptor beta chains were read from a single sample in a study of T cell responses to AZD1222 COVID-19 vaccine. Here immunoSEQ multiplex PCR was the method, and the copy in TCRdb shows in-frame clones only, minus some. The table shows tens of thousands of clones, with around 86% occurring only once. The starting material was peripheral blood, obtained on day 0 of AZD1222 vaccination. The receptors were sampled from an adult in good health. The CDR3 runs from the conserved cysteine through the conserved F or W. A D gene is named only where the DNA matches it firmly. For some rows the clone size is stated as once, few or many, or as a class when expanded; others skip it.

D: NA
size: once
J: TRBJ1-4
V: TRBV2
DNA: TGTGCCAGCGTGGGGGATGCAACTAATGAAAAACTGTTTTTT
CDR3: CASVGDATNEKLFF

D: NA
size: NA
J: TRBJ2-2
V: TRBV27
DNA: TGTGCCAGCAGACGAGCTAGCGTCGCCGGGGAGCTGTTTTTT
CDR3: CASRRASVAGELFF

D: TRBD1
size: few
J: TRBJ1-1
V: TRBV7-9
DNA: TGTGCCAGCAGCACCCAGGGACAGAGCGAGGAAGCTTTCTTT
CDR3: CASSTQGQSEEAFF

D: NA
size: once
J: TRBJ1-2
V: TRBV4-2
DNA: TGTGCCAGCAGCCAAGATCCGACTAACTATGGCTACACCTTC
CDR3: CASSQDPTNYGYTF

D: TRBD2
size: NA
J: TRBJ2-1
V: TRBV4-2
DNA: TGTGCCAGCAGCCCAATAGCGGGAGGAGCCGACAATGAGCAGTTCTTC
CDR3: CASSPIAGGADNEQFF

D: TRBD1
size: NA
J: TRBJ1-6
V: TRBV27
DNA: TGTGCCAGCAGCAATGGACAGGGGGCCCGGAATTCACCCCTCCACTTT
CDR3: CASSNGQGARNSPLHF

D: NA
size: NA
J: TRBJ1-4
V: TRBV11-2
DNA: TGTGCCAGCAGCTTGGGTAACAGGCATGAAAAACTGTTTTTT
CDR3: CASSLGNRHEKLFF

D: NA
size: NA
J: TRBJ2-7
V: TRBV5-1
DNA: TGCGCCAGCAGCAAACAGGACCCTAGCTACGAGCAGTACTTC
CDR3: CASSKQDPSYEQYF

D: TRBD2
size: NA
J: TRBJ2-3
V: TRBV25-1
DNA: TGTGCCAGCAGTGAACTCGTAGCGGGAGAGGTTGCAGATACGCAGTATTTT
CDR3: CASSELVAGEVADTQYF

D: NA
size: NA
J: TRBJ2-1
V: TRBV2
DNA: TGTGCCAGCACTCTTCTCCGCGTAAGGGATGAGCAGTTCTTC
CDR3: CASTLLRVRDEQFF

D: NA
size: NA
J: TRBJ1-2
V: TRBV3-1/TRBV3-2
DNA: TGTGCCAGCTCGGGAACTAACTATGGCTACACCTTC
CDR3: CASSGTNYGYTF

D: TRBD1
size: NA
J: TRBJ1-2
V: TRBV6-5
DNA: TGTGCCAGCAGTCGGACAGGAATTCATGGCTACACCTTC
CDR3: CASSRTGIHGYTF

D: NA
size: NA
J: TRBJ1-5
V: TRBV2
DNA: TGTGCCAGCAGTCAACAGGGACTGAATCAGCCCCAGCATTTT
CDR3: CASSQQGLNQPQHF

D: NA
size: once
J: TRBJ1-1
V: TRBV6-2/TRBV6-3
DNA: TGTGCCAGCAACCCCGGAGGGGAGAACACTGAAGCTTTCTTT
CDR3: CASNPGGENTEAFF

D: TRBD2
size: NA
J: TRBJ2-1
V: TRBV29-1
DNA: TGCAGCGTTGCCGGGGGGTTCTCCTACAATGAGCAGTTCTTC
CDR3: CSVAGGFSYNEQFF

D: TRBD1
size: once
J: TRBJ1-1
V: TRBV6-5
DNA: TGTGCCAGCAGCCCCCAGGGGGCGCATCCCACTGAAGCTTTCTTT
CDR3: CASSPQGAHPTEAFF

D: NA
size: NA
J: TRBJ2-7
V: TRBV4-1
DNA: TGCGCCAGCAGCCAAGAGGGGACTGGTCGCCATCTAGTCAGGGAATCCTTCTACGAGCAGTACTTC
CDR3: CASSQEGTGRHLVRESFYEQYF

D: NA
size: NA
J: TRBJ2-3
V: TRBV27
DNA: TGTGCCAGCAGGGCCTGGACCGAAGATACGCAGTATTTT
CDR3: CASRAWTEDTQYF

D: TRBD1
size: NA
J: TRBJ2-5
V: TRBV6-2/TRBV6-3
DNA: TGTGCCAGCAGTTACTCGGACAGGGAGACCCAGTACTTC
CDR3: CASSYSDRETQYF

D: NA
size: NA
J: TRBJ2-3
V: TRBV27
DNA: TGTGCCAGCAGTCAAGGGGCCGCAGATACGCAGTATTTT
CDR3: CASSQGAADTQYF

D: TRBD1
size: NA
J: TRBJ1-1
V: TRBV28
DNA: TGTGCCAGCAGCCTCAATGGACAGGGGATAACTGAAGCTTTCTTT
CDR3: CASSLNGQGITEAFF

D: TRBD1
size: NA
J: TRBJ2-7
V: TRBV6-5
DNA: TGTGCCAGCAGCCCCGACAGGGTCATCATCTACGAGCAGTACTTC
CDR3: CASSPDRVIIYEQYF

D: NA
size: NA
J: TRBJ1-3
V: TRBV7-9
DNA: TGTGCCAGCAGCACGACCGACGCCGTGTCCGCGCCAACTGGAAACACCATATATTTT
CDR3: CASSTTDAVSAPTGNTIYF

D: NA
size: NA
J: TRBJ2-3
V: TRBV7-9
DNA: TGTGCCAGCAGCCCAGGAAGCACAGATACGCAGTATTTT
CDR3: CASSPGSTDTQYF

D: TRBD2
size: once
J: TRBJ2-3
V: TRBV7-2
DNA: TGTGCCAGCAGCCAGGGACTAGCCGAGCTCACAGATACGCAGTATTTT
CDR3: CASSQGLAELTDTQYF

D: NA
size: once
J: TRBJ2-3
V: TRBV9
DNA: TGTGCCAGCAGCGCCCTCACCGCGGTATCAGCGCAGTATTTT
CDR3: CASSALTAVSAQYF

D: NA
size: NA
J: TRBJ2-1
V: TRBV25-1
DNA: TGTGCCAGCAGTGAATACAATGAGCAGTTCTTC
CDR3: CASSEYNEQFF

D: TRBD1
size: NA
J: TRBJ1-2
V: TRBV27
DNA: TGTGCCAGCAGTTTGCAGCCCGGACAGGACGTCTATGGCTACACCTTC
CDR3: CASSLQPGQDVYGYTF

D: NA
size: NA
J: TRBJ1-1
V: TRBV9
DNA: TGTGCTAGCAGCGTATCAGCGGGGACCACTGAAGCTTTCTTT
CDR3: CASSVSAGTTEAFF

D: NA
size: NA
J: TRBJ2-3
V: TRBV19
DNA: TGTGCCAGTACCACGACAGCGGAGCGCACAGATACGCAGTATTTT
CDR3: CASTTTAERTDTQYF

D: NA
size: once
J: TRBJ2-1
V: TRBV6-2/TRBV6-3
DNA: TGTGCCAGCAGTTATTCGGCAGGGATCGATGAGCAGTTCTTC
CDR3: CASSYSAGIDEQFF

D: NA
size: NA
J: TRBJ1-3
V: TRBV2
DNA: TGTGCCAGCAGTGAAGTGGAAAACACCATATATTTT
CDR3: CASSEVENTIYF

D: NA
size: NA
J: TRBJ1-6
V: TRBV7-9
DNA: TGTGCCAGCAGCTTCCCGGGGAGGCGGGATTCACCCCTCCACTTT
CDR3: CASSFPGRRDSPLHF

D: NA
size: NA
J: TRBJ1-1
V: TRBV24-1
DNA: TGTGCCACCAGTGGAACCCGGGGGAGGGCTTTCTTT
CDR3: CATSGTRGRAFF

D: NA
size: NA
J: TRBJ1-2
V: TRBV19
DNA: TGTGCCAGTAGTATTAGATCCCGAGGGGCCTATGGCTACACCTTC
CDR3: CASSIRSRGAYGYTF

D: TRBD1
size: NA
J: TRBJ2-7
V: TRBV18
DNA: TGTGCCAGCTCCCCACCCAACTCCGGGACAGGGGTCTACGAGCAGTACTTC
CDR3: CASSPPNSGTGVYEQYF

D: NA
size: once
J: TRBJ1-2
V: TRBV5-4
DNA: TGTGCCAGCAGCCGTGGGTCTAACTATGGCTACACCTTC
CDR3: CASSRGSNYGYTF

D: TRBD2
size: NA
J: TRBJ2-4
V: TRBV18
DNA: TGTGCCAGCTCACCTTCCACGGGGGGGGCAAAGGTCCCGGGGACCAAAAACATTCAGTACTTC
CDR3: CASSPSTGGAKVPGTKNIQYF

D: TRBD1
size: NA
J: TRBJ1-6
V: TRBV7-9
DNA: TGTGCCAGCAGCGCGTCGGGGACAGGGCGAAGTTCACCCCTCCACTTT
CDR3: CASSASGTGRSSPLHF

D: NA
size: once
J: TRBJ2-6
V: TRBV6-5
DNA: TGTGCCAGCAGGCTAGATGGGGCCAACGTCCTGACTTTC
CDR3: CASRLDGANVLTF

D: TRBD1
size: NA
J: TRBJ2-7
V: TRBV6-6
DNA: TGTGCCAGCGGGACAGGGGGCTACGAGCAGTACTTC
CDR3: CASGTGGYEQYF